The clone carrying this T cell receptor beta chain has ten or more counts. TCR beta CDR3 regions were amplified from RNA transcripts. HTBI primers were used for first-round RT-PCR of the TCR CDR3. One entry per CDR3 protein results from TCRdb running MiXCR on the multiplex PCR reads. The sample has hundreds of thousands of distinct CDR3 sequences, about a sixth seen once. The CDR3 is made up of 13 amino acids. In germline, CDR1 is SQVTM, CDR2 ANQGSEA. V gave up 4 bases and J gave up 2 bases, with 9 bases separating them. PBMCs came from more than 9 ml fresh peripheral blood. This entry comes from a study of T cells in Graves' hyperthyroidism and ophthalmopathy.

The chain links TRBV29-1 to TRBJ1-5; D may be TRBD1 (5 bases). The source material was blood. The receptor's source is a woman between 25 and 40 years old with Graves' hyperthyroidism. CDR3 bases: TGCAGCGTTGCCGAAGGGGGCAATCAGCCCCAGCATTTT. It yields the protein CSVAEGGNQPQHF.